One T cell receptor beta chain is described in this entry. These data originate in a study of cytomegalovirus exposure and HLA in healthy donors. Amplification used 60 Vbeta primers and 13 Jbeta primers. The protocol was immunoSEQ multiplex PCR, while the TCRdb copy is restricted to in-frame clones and leaves out a portion. Among some 150,000 clones listed, around 84% were seen once. The CDR3 runs to 13 residues. Looked up from germline, CDR1 is MNHEY and CDR2 is SMNVEV (reference sequence). The V end lost 1 base, the J end lost 3 bases, and 7 bases lay between the germline ends. The chain links TRBV27 to TRBJ2-7; no firm D call. The TCR comes from a man aged 45-60 years in good health and CMV-seronegative. Sequencing used PBMCs. The CDR3 DNA sequence: TGTGCCAGCAGTTTATTCGGCGGCTACGAGCAGTACTTC. It encodes CASSLFGGYEQYF.